A selection of T cell receptor beta chains follows, all from one sample in a study of OX40 agonist ivuxolimab in advanced cancers. Libraries were prepared by immunoSEQ multiplex PCR; TCRdb keeps only in-frame clonotypes and omits some of them. The sample lists more than 60,000 clones; 75% to 90% were seen once. This specimen was CD4+ or CD8+ T cells sorted from blood, taken in a trial of the OX40 agonist ivuxolimab. The receptors derive from an adult with an advanced solid tumor such as melanoma, head and neck, liver or kidney cancer. Each CDR3 is given with its conserved first and last residue. Each record gives: V gene, J gene, D gene, CDR3 protein, CDR3 DNA. The D gene is left open where the match is weak.

TRBV11-3	TRBJ1-6	.	CASSLAAGVDSPLHF	TGTGCCAGCAGCTTAGCGGCGGGAGTAGATTCACCCCTCCACTTT
TRBV28	TRBJ2-3	.	CASSPQLSTDTQYF	TGTGCCAGCAGTCCCCAACTGAGCACAGATACGCAGTATTTT
TRBV27	TRBJ2-7	TRBD1	CASSSRTGYEQYF	TGTGCCAGCAGTTCCCGGACAGGGTACGAGCAGTACTTC
TRBV6-1	TRBJ1-2	.	CASSVRRDLSGGYGYTF	TGTGCCAGCAGTGTAAGGCGGGACCTCTCCGGGGGCTATGGCTACACCTTC
TRBV28	TRBJ2-5	.	CASSLRGWETQYF	TGTGCCAGCAGTTTAAGGGGGTGGGAGACCCAGTACTTC
TRBV29-1	TRBJ2-7	TRBD1	CSVAVAGGDEQYF	TGCAGCGTTGCGGTGGCAGGGGGCGACGAGCAGTACTTC
TRBV15	TRBJ1-5	.	CATSSPWGYSNQPQHF	TGTGCCACCAGCAGTCCTTGGGGGTATAGCAATCAGCCCCAGCATTTT
TRBV4-2	TRBJ2-5	TRBD2	CASSQGLAAQETQYF	TGTGCCAGCAGCCAAGGACTAGCGGCCCAAGAGACCCAGTACTTC
TRBV11-3	TRBJ2-7	.	CASSLLEGYEQYF	TGTGCCAGCAGCTTACTGGAGGGGTACGAGCAGTACTTC
TRBV7-7	TRBJ2-3	.	CASSLGSEDTQYF	TGTGCTAGCAGCTTAGGCTCCGAGGATACGCAGTATTTT
TRBV10-3	TRBJ1-1	TRBD1	CAITETGETEAFF	TGTGCCATCACCGAGACAGGGGAGACTGAAGCTTTCTTT
TRBV6-5	TRBJ1-2	.	CASSYSFNTGVGYTF	TGTGCCAGCAGTTACTCTTTTAACACTGGGGTTGGCTACACCTTC
TRBV7-3	TRBJ2-7	TRBD1	CASSLSTGLSYEQYF	TGTGCCAGCAGCTTATCGACAGGGCTCTCCTACGAGCAGTACTTC